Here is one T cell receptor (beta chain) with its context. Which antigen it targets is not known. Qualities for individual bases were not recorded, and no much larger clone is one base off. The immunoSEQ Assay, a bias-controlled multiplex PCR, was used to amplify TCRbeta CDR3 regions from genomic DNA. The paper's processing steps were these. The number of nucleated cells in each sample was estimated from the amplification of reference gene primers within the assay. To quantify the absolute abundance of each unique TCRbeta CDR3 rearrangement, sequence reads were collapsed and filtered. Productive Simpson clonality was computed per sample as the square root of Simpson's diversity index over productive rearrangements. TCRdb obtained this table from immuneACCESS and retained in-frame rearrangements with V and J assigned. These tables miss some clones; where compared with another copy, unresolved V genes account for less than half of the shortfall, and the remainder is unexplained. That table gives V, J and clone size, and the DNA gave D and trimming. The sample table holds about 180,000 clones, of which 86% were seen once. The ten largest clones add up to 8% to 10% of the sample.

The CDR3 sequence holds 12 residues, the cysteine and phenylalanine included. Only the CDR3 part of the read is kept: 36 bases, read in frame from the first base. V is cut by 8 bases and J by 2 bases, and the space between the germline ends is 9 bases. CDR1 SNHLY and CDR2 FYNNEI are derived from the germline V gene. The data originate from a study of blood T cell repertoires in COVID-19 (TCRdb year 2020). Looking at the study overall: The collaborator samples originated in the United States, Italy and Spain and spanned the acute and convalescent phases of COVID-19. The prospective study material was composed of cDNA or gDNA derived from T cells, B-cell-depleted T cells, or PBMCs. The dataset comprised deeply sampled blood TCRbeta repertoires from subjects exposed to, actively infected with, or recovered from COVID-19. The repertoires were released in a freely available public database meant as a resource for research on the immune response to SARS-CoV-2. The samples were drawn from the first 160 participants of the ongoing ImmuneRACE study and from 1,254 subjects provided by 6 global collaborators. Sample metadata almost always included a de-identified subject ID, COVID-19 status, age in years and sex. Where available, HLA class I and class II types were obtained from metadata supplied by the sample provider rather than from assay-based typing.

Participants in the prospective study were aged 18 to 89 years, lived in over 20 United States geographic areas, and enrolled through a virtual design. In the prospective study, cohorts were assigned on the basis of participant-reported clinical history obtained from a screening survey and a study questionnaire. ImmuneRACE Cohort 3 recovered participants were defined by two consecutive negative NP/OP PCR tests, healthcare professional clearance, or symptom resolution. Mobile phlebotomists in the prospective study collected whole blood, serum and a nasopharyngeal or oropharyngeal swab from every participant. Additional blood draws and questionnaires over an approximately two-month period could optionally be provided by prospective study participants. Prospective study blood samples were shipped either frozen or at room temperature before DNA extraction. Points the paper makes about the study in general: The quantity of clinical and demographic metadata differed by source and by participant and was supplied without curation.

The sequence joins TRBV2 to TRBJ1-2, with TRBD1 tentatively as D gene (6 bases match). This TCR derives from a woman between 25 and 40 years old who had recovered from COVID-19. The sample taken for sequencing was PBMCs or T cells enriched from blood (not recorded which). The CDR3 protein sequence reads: CASSDSNYGYTF. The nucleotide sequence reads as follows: TGTGCCAGCTCGGACAGCAACTATGGCTACACCTTC.